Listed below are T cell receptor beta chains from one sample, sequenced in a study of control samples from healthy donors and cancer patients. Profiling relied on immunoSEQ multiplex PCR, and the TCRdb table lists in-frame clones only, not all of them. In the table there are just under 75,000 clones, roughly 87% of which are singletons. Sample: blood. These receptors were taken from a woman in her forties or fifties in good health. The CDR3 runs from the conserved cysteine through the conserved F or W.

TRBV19,CASSIDRDLEQYF
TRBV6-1,CASSEGQPFQPQHF
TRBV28,CASRPGGLAGETQYF
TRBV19,CASLNRQSTSGNTIYF
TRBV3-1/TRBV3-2,CASSQDVGLASDTQYF
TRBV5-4,CASRTPGQPNTGELFF
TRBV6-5,CAAGGANTGELFF
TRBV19,CASSTGSGTEAFF
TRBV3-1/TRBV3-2,CASTPPRTYNEQFF
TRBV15,CATSRDSSSYEQYF
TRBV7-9,CASSTSPQGGTQYF
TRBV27,CASSLRRGWSTEAFF
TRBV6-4,CASSDDAGSSGNTIYF
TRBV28,CASRADRPWGNSPLHF
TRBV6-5,CASSPTSGMGETQYF
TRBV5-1,CASSPGQTYGYTF
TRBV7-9,CASSPGGRSEAFF
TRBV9,CASSSPHQGANSPLHF
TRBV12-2,CASRLGFRELAGRTFQETQYF
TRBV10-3,CAISPTGGGYEQYF
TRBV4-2,CASSQLTGTGGQPQHF
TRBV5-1,CASSSGQGYGYTF
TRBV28,CASRAGGDYGYTF
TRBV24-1,CATSDPGPSTQYF
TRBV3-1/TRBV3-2,CASSPWGQGRGTIYF
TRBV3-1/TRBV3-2,CASSRWGGNQPQHF
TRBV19,CASSIDRRGLAAEAFF